These T cell receptor beta chains were read from a single sample in a study of T cell clonotyping in hematopoietic cell transplantation. TCRdb's table, derived via immunoSEQ multiplex PCR, lists solely in-frame clones and lacks some. In the table there are some 29,000 clones, approximately 90% of which are singletons. The material sequenced was PBMCs, taken 100 days after allogeneic stem cell transplant. These receptor sequences come from a female patient aged 50-59 years who had an allogeneic stem cell transplant from a related donor, so the T cells may come from the graft donor. Some clones in this sample may be carry-over from other donors' samples. Each CDR3 is given with its conserved first and last residue. The D gene is left open where the match is weak. For some rows the clone size is stated as once, few or many, or as a class when expanded; others skip it.

d_call: TRBD2; v_call: TRBV10-3; j_call: TRBJ2-3; clone_size: .; cdr3_nt: TGTGCCATCAGTGAGTCGGCAGGGAGGGGCTGGGCCGGAGATACGCAGTATTTT; cdr3_aa: CAISESAGRGWAGDTQYF
d_call: TRBD1; v_call: TRBV10-1; j_call: TRBJ1-3; clone_size: .; cdr3_nt: TGCGCCAGCGCAGGGGGCCACTCTGGAAACACCATATATTTT; cdr3_aa: CASAGGHSGNTIYF
d_call: TRBD2; v_call: TRBV7-3; j_call: TRBJ2-2; clone_size: .; cdr3_nt: TGTGCCAGCAGCCCAATGGGGGGGAGCGCCGGGGAGCTGTTTTTT; cdr3_aa: CASSPMGGSAGELFF
d_call: .; v_call: TRBV10-3; j_call: TRBJ2-2; clone_size: .; cdr3_nt: TGTGCCATCAGTGATGAGCGGCGAGGGGAGCTGTTTTTT; cdr3_aa: CAISDERRGELFF
d_call: .; v_call: TRBV19; j_call: TRBJ1-1; clone_size: .; cdr3_nt: TGTGCCAGTAGTATAGGACCCCGCGGTATCACTGAAGCTTTCTTT; cdr3_aa: CASSIGPRGITEAFF
d_call: .; v_call: TRBV2; j_call: TRBJ2-3; clone_size: .; cdr3_nt: TGTGCCAGCCGGGGGGCGTTGAGCACAGATACGCAGTATTTT; cdr3_aa: CASRGALSTDTQYF
d_call: .; v_call: TRBV9; j_call: TRBJ1-1; clone_size: few; cdr3_nt: TGTGCCAGCAGCGCCTTCTGGGGCACTGAAGCTTTCTTT; cdr3_aa: CASSAFWGTEAFF
d_call: TRBD1; v_call: TRBV28; j_call: TRBJ1-5; clone_size: .; cdr3_nt: TGTGCCAGCGGGCCGACAGGGGATCAGCCCCAGCATTTT; cdr3_aa: CASGPTGDQPQHF
d_call: .; v_call: TRBV5-6; j_call: TRBJ1-2; clone_size: .; cdr3_nt: TGTGCCAGCAGCTTGAGTCAGACCTTTGGCTACACCTTC; cdr3_aa: CASSLSQTFGYTF
d_call: .; v_call: TRBV7-9; j_call: TRBJ2-7; clone_size: .; cdr3_nt: TGTGCCAGCAGTTTAACGTCCTACGAGCAGTACTTC; cdr3_aa: CASSLTSYEQYF
d_call: .; v_call: TRBV9; j_call: TRBJ1-1; clone_size: .; cdr3_nt: TGTGCCAGCAGCGTAGAGGGGTCGAGAGCTTTCTTT; cdr3_aa: CASSVEGSRAFF
d_call: .; v_call: TRBV13; j_call: TRBJ2-7; clone_size: .; cdr3_nt: TGTGCCAGCAGCTCACCGACAGGCCGTTCCTACGAGCAGTACTTC; cdr3_aa: CASSSPTGRSYEQYF
d_call: .; v_call: TRBV5-1; j_call: TRBJ2-5; clone_size: .; cdr3_nt: TGCGCCAGCAGCTTAGACGGGGGCCCCCAAGAGACCCAGTACTTC; cdr3_aa: CASSLDGGPQETQYF
d_call: .; v_call: TRBV19; j_call: TRBJ1-2; clone_size: .; cdr3_nt: TGTGCCAGTAGCGCCGCCTTGGAGGACTATGGCTACACCTTC; cdr3_aa: CASSAALEDYGYTF
d_call: TRBD1; v_call: TRBV6-1; j_call: TRBJ1-2; clone_size: .; cdr3_nt: TGTGCCAGCACCTGGACAGGGCGGAACTATGGCTACACCTTC; cdr3_aa: CASTWTGRNYGYTF
d_call: TRBD1; v_call: TRBV6-6; j_call: TRBJ1-1; clone_size: .; cdr3_nt: TGTGCCAGCAGTCGACAGGGTAGGAGAACTGAAGCTTTCTTT; cdr3_aa: CASSRQGRRTEAFF
d_call: .; v_call: TRBV9; j_call: TRBJ2-1; clone_size: .; cdr3_nt: TGTGCCAGCAGCGTAGGCGGGGGCCCAGAGAATGAGCAGTTCTTC; cdr3_aa: CASSVGGGPENEQFF
d_call: .; v_call: TRBV5-4; j_call: TRBJ2-3; clone_size: .; cdr3_nt: TGTGCCAGCAGCCGGGGCGGGGTGAGAGGTAGCACAGATACGCAGTATTTT; cdr3_aa: CASSRGGVRGSTDTQYF
d_call: .; v_call: TRBV5-8; j_call: TRBJ1-4; clone_size: .; cdr3_nt: TGTGCCAGCAGCTCCTGGACTGTGGAACTGTTTTTT; cdr3_aa: CASSSWTVELFF
d_call: .; v_call: TRBV5-1; j_call: TRBJ2-5; clone_size: .; cdr3_nt: TGCGCCAGCAGCCCCCAGTACCAAGAGACCCAGTACTTC; cdr3_aa: CASSPQYQETQYF
d_call: .; v_call: TRBV7-2; j_call: TRBJ1-2; clone_size: .; cdr3_nt: TGTGCCAGCAGCTCTACCAGAACGTATGGCTACACCTTC; cdr3_aa: CASSSTRTYGYTF
d_call: .; v_call: TRBV7-9; j_call: TRBJ1-5; clone_size: .; cdr3_nt: TGTGCCAGCAGCTTTGACTATCAGCCCCAGCATTTT; cdr3_aa: CASSFDYQPQHF
d_call: TRBD1; v_call: TRBV29-1; j_call: TRBJ2-3; clone_size: .; cdr3_nt: TGCAGCGTTGTGGGACAGGGTCTTAATACGCAGTATTTT; cdr3_aa: CSVVGQGLNTQYF
d_call: .; v_call: TRBV7-7; j_call: TRBJ1-1; clone_size: .; cdr3_nt: TGTGCCAGCAGCATCTCATGGAACACTGAAGCTTTCTTT; cdr3_aa: CASSISWNTEAFF
d_call: .; v_call: TRBV5-8; j_call: TRBJ2-3; clone_size: .; cdr3_nt: TGTGCCAGCAGCTTGGAGGGGGGGCTGGGTACGCAGTATTTT; cdr3_aa: CASSLEGGLGTQYF
d_call: .; v_call: TRBV19; j_call: TRBJ1-5; clone_size: .; cdr3_nt: TGTGCCAGTAGTACATCGGACAGACCTAGCAATCAGCCCCAGCATTTT; cdr3_aa: CASSTSDRPSNQPQHF
d_call: .; v_call: TRBV6-5; j_call: TRBJ2-3; clone_size: .; cdr3_nt: TGTGCCAGCAGTTGGTGGGGGGCCACAGATACGCAGTATTTT; cdr3_aa: CASSWWGATDTQYF
d_call: TRBD1; v_call: TRBV5-5; j_call: TRBJ1-2; clone_size: once; cdr3_nt: TGTGCCAGCAGCTTGAGGCGGGTCCAGGGGGCCTATGGCTACACCTTC; cdr3_aa: CASSLRRVQGAYGYTF